This T cell receptor (beta chain) emerged from a study of CD8 T cells in Susac syndrome (dated by TCRdb to about 2019). Regarding the study in general: Among the sequenced Susac syndrome patients, about 6 had clinically active disease and under 10 were in clinical remission. Clonality of the CD8+ T cell repertoire was compared between over ten healthy donors, 14 Susac syndrome patients and roughly 15 multiple sclerosis patients. Susac syndrome patients were therapy-naive, on corticosteroids (some also receiving IVIg), or on IVIg alone at blood withdrawal. Whether CD8+ T cell activation and differentiation in Susac syndrome was antigen driven was tested using repertoire sequencing. Results the study describes overall, beyond this receptor: Roughly 15 and five Susac-specific public clones were found in the total CD8+ and CD8+ TEMRA repertoires, respectively. CD8+ repertoires in Susac syndrome showed clonal expansion, which was highest in CD8+ TEMRA cells and was greater in clinically active patients than in remitting patients. The number of individuals in the TCR sequencing and HLA analysis was acknowledged as relatively small.

RNA was extracted with the RNeasy kit and roughly 0.45 to 1 ug was reverse transcribed using random hexamers. The immunoSEQ multiplex PCR assay, which covers 54 Vbeta and 13 Jbeta segments, was used to amplify TCR beta CDR3 regions. PCR amplification bias was corrected using a synthetic template baseline for primer optimization and computational correction. The paper's data handling went like this. Reads were annotated to V, D and J genes per IMGT and analyzed with immunoSEQ Analyzer, keeping only productive sequences. Clonality was computed as one minus Shannon entropy normalized by log2 of the number of productive unique sequences. For each patient and control, public and private clones were evaluated within the 100 most prevalent clones. Clones were defined as Susac-specific if absent from the healthy and MS cohorts, from 1052 published viral clones and from other ImmuneACCESS disease sequences. The public reads were quality trimmed at Q25 with fastp and then assembled into clones with MiXCR by TCRdb, keeping productive beta chains. Here each entry gathers all rows of one CDR3 protein and keeps the most common genes and DNA. V and J calls and clone size were set by TCRdb, not the authors. The sample data list tens of thousands of distinct CDR3 sequences, and roughly 92% of these were observed just once. 0.45% to 0.55% of the sample goes to the ten largest clones.

High-throughput TCR beta sequencing profiled peripheral blood CD8+ and CD4+ T cells from healthy donors, Susac syndrome patients and multiple sclerosis patients. Recently defined diagnostic criteria for definite or probable disease were met by the Susac syndrome patients. Bulk CD8+ and CD4+ T cells were purified by magnetic negative isolation, whereas CD8+ TEMRA cells were enriched by FACS. Blood was drawn into EDTA tubes, processed within 24 hours, and PBMCs were isolated by density gradient centrifugation. PBMCs destined for TCR sequencing were cryopreserved in liquid nitrogen and later thawed in a 37 °C water bath. The sorted or isolated CD4+, CD8+ and CD8+ TEMRA cells reached a purity of at least 90%. As concerns this clonotype: Its antigen has not been determined. No much larger clonotype is one base removed from it; base qualities were not supplied.

Based on the germline V gene (reference sequence), the CDR1 and CDR2 sequences are GTSNPN and SVGIG. The cysteine opens and the phenylalanine closes a CDR3 of 14 amino acids. This entry keeps only the CDR3 DNA: 42 bases, framed from base 1. Germline trimming: 3 bases from V, 4 bases from J; junction bases outside gene matches: 1. This receptor was taken from a human donor with Susac syndrome. The material sequenced was CD8+ T cells from PBMCs. The rearrangement joined TRBV30 to TRBJ2-3; 13 nucleotides in the junction match TRBD2. The CDR3 region reads CAWRTSGGSDTQYF. DNA sequence: TGTGCCTGGAGGACTAGCGGGGGGTCAGATACGCAGTATTTT.